These T cell receptor beta chains were read from a single sample in a study of blood T cells in healthy people across ages. TCRdb ran MiXCR on the 5' RACE reads and lists one entry per CDR3 protein. The table has around 1.7 million distinct CDR3 sequences, over 25% seen once. Material: blood. The receptors here all came from a woman in her thirties in good health. The CDR3 runs from the conserved cysteine through the conserved F or W. A D gene is named only where the DNA matches it firmly. Rows may omit the clone size; those that give it use once, few, many or a size class.

cdr3_nt: TGCGCCAGCAGCCAAGCGACCCTAGCGGGGGGCTACGAGCAGTACTTC
cdr3_aa: CASSQATLAGGYEQYF
j_call: TRBJ2-7
v_call: TRBV4-1
clone_size: many
d_call: TRBD2

cdr3_nt: TGTGCCAGCAGGCTGGCGGGACAGTTCTATAGCAATCAGCCCCAGCATTTT
cdr3_aa: CASRLAGQFYSNQPQHF
j_call: TRBJ1-5
v_call: TRBV28
clone_size: few
d_call: TRBD1

cdr3_nt: TGTGCCAGCAGCTTAGAACGGATTGGTGAAGCTTTCTTT
cdr3_aa: CASSLERIGEAFF
j_call: TRBJ1-1
v_call: TRBV11-2
clone_size: few
d_call: NA

cdr3_nt: TGTGCCAGCAGCCAAGATGTGGGGGGCACCGGGGAGCTGTTTTTT
cdr3_aa: CASSQDVGGTGELFF
j_call: TRBJ2-2
v_call: TRBV4-2
clone_size: few
d_call: NA

cdr3_nt: TGTGCCAGCAGCCTTTTGGGTGGGGGATTAGCCAAAAACATTCAGTACTTC
cdr3_aa: CASSLLGGGLAKNIQYF
j_call: TRBJ2-4
v_call: TRBV7-3
clone_size: NA
d_call: NA

cdr3_nt: TGCGCCAGCAGCTGGACAGAAGGATGGGACACTGAAGCTTTCTTT
cdr3_aa: CASSWTEGWDTEAFF
j_call: TRBJ1-1
v_call: TRBV5-1
clone_size: NA
d_call: NA

cdr3_nt: TGTGCCAGCTCAGCGAAATCCGGGGGCTCCTACGAGCAGTACTTC
cdr3_aa: CASSAKSGGSYEQYF
j_call: TRBJ2-7
v_call: TRBV18
clone_size: few
d_call: NA

cdr3_nt: TGCAGTGCTAGCTACCTCCATGGCGGGGAGCTGTTTTTT
cdr3_aa: CSASYLHGGELFF
j_call: TRBJ2-2
v_call: TRBV20-1
clone_size: NA
d_call: NA

cdr3_nt: TGTGCCAGCAGCCGCACTAGTTTTGAGCAGTTCTTC
cdr3_aa: CASSRTSFEQFF
j_call: TRBJ2-1
v_call: TRBV6-2/TRBV6-3
clone_size: NA
d_call: NA

cdr3_nt: TGTGCCAGCAGTTATGTGGTCACCTACGGGCAGTACTTC
cdr3_aa: CASSYVVTYGQYF
j_call: TRBJ2-7
v_call: TRBV28
clone_size: NA
d_call: NA

cdr3_nt: TGTGCCAGCAGTCAGCGGATGGGCGCATCCGAGCAGTACTTC
cdr3_aa: CASSQRMGASEQYF
j_call: TRBJ2-7
v_call: TRBV12-3/TRBV12-4
clone_size: many
d_call: NA

cdr3_nt: TGTGCCAGCAGTTCGGGGGCCGGGTATGATACGCAGTATTTT
cdr3_aa: CASSSGAGYDTQYF
j_call: TRBJ2-3
v_call: TRBV5-6
clone_size: NA
d_call: NA

cdr3_nt: TGTGCCAGTAGACCCAGGGATACTAACACTGAAGCTTTCTTT
cdr3_aa: CASRPRDTNTEAFF
j_call: TRBJ1-1
v_call: TRBV19
clone_size: NA
d_call: NA

cdr3_nt: TGTGTCAGCAGCCCTCGGGGGGGGGAGGCCCAGTACTTC
cdr3_aa: CVSSPRGGEAQYF
j_call: TRBJ2-5
v_call: TRBV9
clone_size: once
d_call: TRBD2

cdr3_nt: TGCAGCGTTGAGCTAGTCGTATACGAGCAGTTCTTC
cdr3_aa: CSVELVVYEQFF
j_call: TRBJ2-1
v_call: TRBV29-1
clone_size: NA
d_call: NA

cdr3_nt: TGTGCCAGCAGTTTACGGGGGGGAGGAAACACTGAAGCTTTCTTT
cdr3_aa: CASSLRGGGNTEAFF
j_call: TRBJ1-1
v_call: TRBV6-6
clone_size: NA
d_call: NA

cdr3_nt: TGTGCCAGCAGCCAAGTAGAGACAGGAGACGAAGCTTTCTTT
cdr3_aa: CASSQVETGDEAFF
j_call: TRBJ1-1
v_call: TRBV3-1
clone_size: NA
d_call: NA

cdr3_nt: TGCGCCAGCAGCCAAGACCGTGCAAGCCATACGGACCAGTACTTC
cdr3_aa: CASSQDRASHTDQYF
j_call: TRBJ2-5
v_call: TRBV4-1
clone_size: NA
d_call: NA

cdr3_nt: TGTGCCAGCAGTGAAGACAGGAGCTCCTATAATTCACCCCTCCACTTT
cdr3_aa: CASSEDRSSYNSPLHF
j_call: TRBJ1-6
v_call: TRBV25-1
clone_size: NA
d_call: NA

cdr3_nt: TGCGCCAGCAGCCAAGGAACAGGGGTGACCGGGGAGCTGTTTTTT
cdr3_aa: CASSQGTGVTGELFF
j_call: TRBJ2-2
v_call: TRBV4-1
clone_size: NA
d_call: TRBD1

cdr3_nt: TGTGCCAGCTCCAGGGCTAGCGGACAAGAGACCCAGTACTTC
cdr3_aa: CASSRASGQETQYF
j_call: TRBJ2-5
v_call: TRBV9
clone_size: few
d_call: TRBD2

cdr3_nt: TGCGCCAGCAGCCAAGGGACAGGGGTTGGATCACCCCTCCACTTT
cdr3_aa: CASSQGTGVGSPLHF
j_call: TRBJ1-6
v_call: TRBV5-1
clone_size: few
d_call: TRBD1

cdr3_nt: TGTGCCATCAGTGAGGGGAGGGGGTGGTGCGAGCAGTACTTC
cdr3_aa: CAISEGRGWCEQYF
j_call: TRBJ2-7
v_call: TRBV10-3
clone_size: NA
d_call: NA

cdr3_nt: TGTGCCATCAGTGAGAGAGGGGCTGGGGCCAACGTCCTGACTTTC
cdr3_aa: CAISERGAGANVLTF
j_call: TRBJ2-6
v_call: TRBV10-3
clone_size: few
d_call: NA

cdr3_nt: TGTGCCAGCAGTAACCTCTACGAGCAGTACTTC
cdr3_aa: CASSNLYEQYF
j_call: TRBJ2-7
v_call: TRBV25-1
clone_size: many
d_call: NA

cdr3_nt: TGTGCCAGCAGCCAACAGGGGCAAGAGACCCAGTACTTC
cdr3_aa: CASSQQGQETQYF
j_call: TRBJ2-5
v_call: TRBV7-2
clone_size: many
d_call: TRBD1

cdr3_nt: TGTGCCAGCAGGCCCTTGGGACGTGGGTTTTATGAGCAGTTCTTC
cdr3_aa: CASRPLGRGFYEQFF
j_call: TRBJ2-1
v_call: TRBV12-3/TRBV12-4
clone_size: few
d_call: NA

cdr3_nt: TGTGCCAGCAGTTCACCGCGTGGGAATGGCTACACCTTC
cdr3_aa: CASSSPRGNGYTF
j_call: TRBJ1-2
v_call: TRBV6-6
clone_size: few
d_call: NA

cdr3_nt: TGTGCCAGCAGTACGACAGGGGAGGGTTACGAGCAGTACTTC
cdr3_aa: CASSTTGEGYEQYF
j_call: TRBJ2-7
v_call: TRBV12-3/TRBV12-4
clone_size: NA
d_call: NA

cdr3_nt: TGCGCCAGCAGCTTGGCGGATCCGAACACAGATACGCAGTATTTT
cdr3_aa: CASSLADPNTDTQYF
j_call: TRBJ2-3
v_call: TRBV5-1
clone_size: NA
d_call: NA

cdr3_nt: TGTGCCAGCAGCTTAGTTTACCGGGGAGGCGGAGATACGCAGTATTTT
cdr3_aa: CASSLVYRGGGDTQYF
j_call: TRBJ2-3
v_call: TRBV7-2
clone_size: NA
d_call: NA

cdr3_nt: TGTGCCAGCAGCGAGGCAAACTCCTACGAGCAGTACTTC
cdr3_aa: CASSEANSYEQYF
j_call: TRBJ2-7
v_call: TRBV9
clone_size: many
d_call: NA

cdr3_nt: TGTGCCAGCTCACCAAGCGGGCAATCACCCCTCCACTTT
cdr3_aa: CASSPSGQSPLHF
j_call: TRBJ1-6
v_call: TRBV18
clone_size: NA
d_call: NA

cdr3_nt: TGCGCCAGCAGCTCTCGGACACCCTCTGGGGCCAACGTCCTGACTTTC
cdr3_aa: CASSSRTPSGANVLTF
j_call: TRBJ2-6
v_call: TRBV5-1
clone_size: many
d_call: NA

cdr3_nt: TGTGCCAGCACCCTACTAGCGGGAAAAGGGAACGGGGAGCTGTTTTTT
cdr3_aa: CASTLLAGKGNGELFF
j_call: TRBJ2-2
v_call: TRBV6-5
clone_size: NA
d_call: TRBD2

cdr3_nt: TGTGCCAGCAGCCAAGAGGGCGGGGGGTTAAACACTGAAGCTTTCTTT
cdr3_aa: CASSQEGGGLNTEAFF
j_call: TRBJ1-1
v_call: TRBV14
clone_size: NA
d_call: NA

cdr3_nt: TGTGCCACCAGCAGAGGATGGCGGAATGAGCAGTTCTTC
cdr3_aa: CATSRGWRNEQFF
j_call: TRBJ2-1
v_call: TRBV15
clone_size: NA
d_call: NA

cdr3_nt: TGTGCCAGCAGCCGCGCACAACTGAACACTGAAGCTTTCTTT
cdr3_aa: CASSRAQLNTEAFF
j_call: TRBJ1-1
v_call: TRBV6-2/TRBV6-3
clone_size: NA
d_call: NA

cdr3_nt: TGCAGTGCATCTCCGACAGGGGGGAATCAGCCCCAGCATTTT
cdr3_aa: CSASPTGGNQPQHF
j_call: TRBJ1-5
v_call: TRBV20-1
clone_size: NA
d_call: TRBD1

cdr3_nt: TGTGCCAGCAGTACCGGGACCGAAGTCTATGGCTACACCTTC
cdr3_aa: CASSTGTEVYGYTF
j_call: TRBJ1-2
v_call: TRBV5-6
clone_size: few
d_call: NA

cdr3_nt: TGCGCCAGCGGTATCCCGGGACTAGCGAGAAATGAGCAGTTCTTC
cdr3_aa: CASGIPGLARNEQFF
j_call: TRBJ2-1
v_call: TRBV23-1
clone_size: NA
d_call: TRBD2

cdr3_nt: TGTGCCAGCGGACTTAGGGGGGGTCTTAATAAGCAGTTCTTC
cdr3_aa: CASGLRGGLNKQFF
j_call: TRBJ2-1
v_call: TRBV27
clone_size: NA
d_call: NA

cdr3_nt: TGTGCCAGCAGCTTGTTTGGGACGGATGGCTACACCTTC
cdr3_aa: CASSLFGTDGYTF
j_call: TRBJ1-2
v_call: TRBV5-5
clone_size: NA
d_call: NA

cdr3_nt: TGTGCCAGCAGCCTGCTCGGACAGGATAATTCACCCCTCCACTTT
cdr3_aa: CASSLLGQDNSPLHF
j_call: TRBJ1-6
v_call: TRBV7-2
clone_size: NA
d_call: TRBD1

cdr3_nt: TGTGCCAGCAGCCGAGACAGGAGCCTATTTGGGACCCAGTACTTC
cdr3_aa: CASSRDRSLFGTQYF
j_call: TRBJ2-5
v_call: TRBV7-2
clone_size: NA
d_call: NA

cdr3_nt: TGCAGTGCTAGTTCGGGACAGGGGAGCCAAGAGCCCCAGTACTTC
cdr3_aa: CSASSGQGSQEPQYF
j_call: TRBJ2-5
v_call: TRBV20-1
clone_size: many
d_call: TRBD1

cdr3_nt: TGTGCCAGCAGTTACTTACCAGGATATGGCTACACCTTC
cdr3_aa: CASSYLPGYGYTF
j_call: TRBJ1-2
v_call: TRBV6-5
clone_size: few
d_call: NA

cdr3_nt: TGTGCCTCAAGGACAGTCTCCTACAATGAGCAGTACTTC
cdr3_aa: CASRTVSYNEQYF
j_call: TRBJ2-5
v_call: TRBV6-6
clone_size: NA
d_call: NA

cdr3_nt: TGTGCCAGCAGCGGGGTCACTAGCGGACCACCTAGCTCCTACAATGAGCAGTTCTTC
cdr3_aa: CASSGVTSGPPSSYNEQFF
j_call: TRBJ2-1
v_call: TRBV6-1
clone_size: few
d_call: TRBD2

cdr3_nt: TGTGCCACCGTTAGTAACCGGGAGAATGAGCAGTTCTTC
cdr3_aa: CATVSNRENEQFF
j_call: TRBJ2-1
v_call: TRBV12-3/TRBV12-4
clone_size: NA
d_call: NA